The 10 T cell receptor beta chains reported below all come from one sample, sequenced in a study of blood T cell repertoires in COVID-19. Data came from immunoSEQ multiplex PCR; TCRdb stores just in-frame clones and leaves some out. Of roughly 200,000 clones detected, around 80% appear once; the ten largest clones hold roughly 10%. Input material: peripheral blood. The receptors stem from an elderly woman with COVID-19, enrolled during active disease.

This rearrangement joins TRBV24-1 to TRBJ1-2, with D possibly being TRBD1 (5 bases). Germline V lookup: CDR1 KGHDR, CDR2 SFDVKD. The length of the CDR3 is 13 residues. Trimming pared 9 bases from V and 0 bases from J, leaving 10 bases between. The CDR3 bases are TGTGCCACCGCCCCGGGGGCTAACTATGGCTACACCTTC. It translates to CATAPGANYGYTF.

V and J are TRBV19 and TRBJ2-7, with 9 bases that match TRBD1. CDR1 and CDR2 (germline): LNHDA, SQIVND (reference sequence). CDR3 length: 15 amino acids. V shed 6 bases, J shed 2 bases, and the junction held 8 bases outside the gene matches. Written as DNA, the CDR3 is TGTGCCAGTAGACCCACCGGGACAGGGCCCTACGAGCAGTACTTC. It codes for CASRPTGTGPYEQYF.

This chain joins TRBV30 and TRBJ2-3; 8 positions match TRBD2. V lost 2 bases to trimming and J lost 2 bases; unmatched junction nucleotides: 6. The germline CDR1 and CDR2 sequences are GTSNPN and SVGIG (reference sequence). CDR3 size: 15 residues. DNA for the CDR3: TGTGCCTGGAGTAAGGGACTAGGGGACACAGATACGCAGTATTTT. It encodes CAWSKGLGDTDTQYF.

The CDR3 loop reads CASRDGTEVQPQHF. In DNA, the CDR3 is TGTGCCAGCAGGGACGGGACAGAGGTTCAGCCCCAGCATTTT. The gene calls are TRBV6-6 and TRBJ1-5; 7 positions agree with TRBD1. The germline V gene encodes CDR1 MNHNY and CDR2 SVGAGI (reference sequence). CDR3 length: 14 amino acids. Unmatched junction bases numbered 8, after V lost 6 bases and J lost 6 bases.

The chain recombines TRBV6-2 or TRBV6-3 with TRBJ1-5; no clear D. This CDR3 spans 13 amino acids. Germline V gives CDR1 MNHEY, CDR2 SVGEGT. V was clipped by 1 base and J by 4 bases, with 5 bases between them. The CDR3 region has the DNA TGTGCCAGCAGTTACTTCCTTAATCAGCCCCAGCATTTT. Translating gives CASSYFLNQPQHF.

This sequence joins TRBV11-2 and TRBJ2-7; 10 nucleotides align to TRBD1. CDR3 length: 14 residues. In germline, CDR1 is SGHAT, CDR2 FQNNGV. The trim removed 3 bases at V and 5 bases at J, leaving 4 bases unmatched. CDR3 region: CASSFSGQGDEQYF. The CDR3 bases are TGTGCCAGCAGCTTTTCTGGACAGGGGGACGAGCAGTACTTC.

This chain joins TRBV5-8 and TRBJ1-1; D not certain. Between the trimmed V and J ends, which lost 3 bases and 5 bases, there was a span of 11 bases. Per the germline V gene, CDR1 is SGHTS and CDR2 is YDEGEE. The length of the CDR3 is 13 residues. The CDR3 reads CASSSGWRTEAFF. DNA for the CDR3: TGTGCCAGCAGCTCCGGGTGGAGGACTGAAGCTTTCTTT.

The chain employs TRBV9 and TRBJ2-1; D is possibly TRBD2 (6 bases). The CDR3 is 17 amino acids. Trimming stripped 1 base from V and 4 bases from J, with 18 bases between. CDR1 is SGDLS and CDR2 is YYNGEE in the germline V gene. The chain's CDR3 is CASSVSGGAGVYNEQFF. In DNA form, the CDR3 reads TGTGCCAGCAGCGTATCCGGCGGGGCGGGCGTTTACAATGAGCAGTTCTTC.

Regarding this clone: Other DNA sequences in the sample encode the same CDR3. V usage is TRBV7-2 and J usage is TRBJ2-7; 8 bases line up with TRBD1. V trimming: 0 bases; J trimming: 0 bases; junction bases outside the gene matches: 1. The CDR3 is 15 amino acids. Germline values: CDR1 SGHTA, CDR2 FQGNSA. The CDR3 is CASSLAGTGSYEQYF. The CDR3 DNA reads TGTGCCAGCAGCTTAGCCGGGACAGGCTCCTACGAGCAGTACTTC.

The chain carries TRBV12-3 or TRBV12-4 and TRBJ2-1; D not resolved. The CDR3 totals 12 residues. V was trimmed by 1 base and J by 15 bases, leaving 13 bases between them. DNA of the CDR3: TGTGCCAGCAGTTTAGTCGGTGGTTCGCCGTTCTTC. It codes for CASSLVGGSPFF.